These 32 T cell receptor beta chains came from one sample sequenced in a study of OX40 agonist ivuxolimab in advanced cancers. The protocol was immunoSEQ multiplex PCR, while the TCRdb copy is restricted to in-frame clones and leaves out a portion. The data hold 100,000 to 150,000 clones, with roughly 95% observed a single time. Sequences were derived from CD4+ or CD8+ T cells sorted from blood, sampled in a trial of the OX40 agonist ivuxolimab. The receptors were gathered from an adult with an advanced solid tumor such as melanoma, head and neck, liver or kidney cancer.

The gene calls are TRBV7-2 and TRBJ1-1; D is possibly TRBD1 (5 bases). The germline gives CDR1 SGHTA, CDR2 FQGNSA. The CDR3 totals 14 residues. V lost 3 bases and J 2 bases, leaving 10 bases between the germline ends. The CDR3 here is CASSLAGPNTEAFF. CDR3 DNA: TGTGCCAGCAGCTTGGCAGGGCCCAACACTGAAGCTTTCTTT.

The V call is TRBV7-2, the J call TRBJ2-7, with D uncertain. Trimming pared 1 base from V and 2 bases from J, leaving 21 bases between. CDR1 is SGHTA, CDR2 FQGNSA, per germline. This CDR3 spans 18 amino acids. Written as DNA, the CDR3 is TGTGCCAGCAGCTTAGGACCTATCTCGAGGCTACGAGCCTACGAGCAGTACTTC. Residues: CASSLGPISRLRAYEQYF.

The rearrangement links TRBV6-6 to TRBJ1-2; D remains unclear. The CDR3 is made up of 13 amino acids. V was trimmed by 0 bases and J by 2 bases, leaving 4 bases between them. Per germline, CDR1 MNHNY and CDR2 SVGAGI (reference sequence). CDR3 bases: TGTGCCAGCAGTTACTCTCGCAACTATGGCTACACCTTC. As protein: CASSYSRNYGYTF.

The CDR3 sequence: CASSQDMRGLGAFF. The DNA of the CDR3 is TGCGCCAGCAGCCAGGATATGCGGGGGCTAGGGGCTTTCTTT. The J gene is TRBJ1-1, the V gene TRBV4-1; a possible D gene is TRBD1 (6 bases). Germline V gives CDR1 MGHRA, CDR2 YSYEKL. The CDR3 is made up of 14 amino acids. The germline V and J ends were trimmed by 3 bases and 11 bases, with 19 bases remaining between them.

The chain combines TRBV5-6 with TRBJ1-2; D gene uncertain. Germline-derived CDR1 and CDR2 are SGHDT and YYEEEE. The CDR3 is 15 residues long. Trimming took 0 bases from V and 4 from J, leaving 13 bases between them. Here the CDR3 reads CASSLGPQGGYGYTF. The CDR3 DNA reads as TGTGCCAGCAGCTTGGGACCCCAAGGAGGCTATGGCTACACCTTC. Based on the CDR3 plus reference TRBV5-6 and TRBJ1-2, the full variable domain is DAGVTQSPTHLIKTRGQQVTLRCSPKSGHDTVSWYQQALGQGPQFIFQYYEEEERQRGNFPDRFSGHQFPNYSSELNVNALLLGDSALYLCASSLGPQGGYGYTFGSGTRLTVV.

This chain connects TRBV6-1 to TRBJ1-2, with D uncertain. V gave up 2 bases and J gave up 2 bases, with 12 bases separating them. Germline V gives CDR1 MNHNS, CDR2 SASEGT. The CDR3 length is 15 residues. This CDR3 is CASSEPPQANYGYTF. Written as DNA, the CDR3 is TGTGCCAGCAGTGAACCCCCGCAGGCAAACTATGGCTACACCTTC.

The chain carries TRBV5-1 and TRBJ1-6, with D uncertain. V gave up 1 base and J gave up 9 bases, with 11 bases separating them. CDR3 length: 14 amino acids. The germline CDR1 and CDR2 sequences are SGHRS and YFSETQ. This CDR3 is CASSLNPELSPLHF. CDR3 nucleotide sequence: TGCGCCAGCAGCTTGAATCCAGAGCTTTCACCCCTCCACTTT. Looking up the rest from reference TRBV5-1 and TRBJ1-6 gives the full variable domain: KAGVTQTPRYLIKTRGQQVTLSCSPISGHRSVSWYQQTPGQGLQFLFEYFSETQRNKGNFPGRFSGRQFSNSRSEMNVSTLELGDSALYLCASSLNPELSPLHFGNGTRLTVT.

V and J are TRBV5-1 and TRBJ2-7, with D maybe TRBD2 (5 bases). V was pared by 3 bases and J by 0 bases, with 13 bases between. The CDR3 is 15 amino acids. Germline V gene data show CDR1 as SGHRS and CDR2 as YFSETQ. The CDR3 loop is CASSSNTGSSYEQYF. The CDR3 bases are TGCGCCAGCAGCTCAAATACGGGGAGCTCCTACGAGCAGTACTTC.

Here the CDR3 DNA reads TGTGCCAGCAGTTACGGTTCTCAGTTAGCTAACTATGGCTACACCTTC. Its translation: CASSYGSQLANYGYTF. The chain combines TRBV6-6 with TRBJ1-2; no clear D. The germline V gene encodes CDR1 MNHNY and CDR2 SVGAGI (reference sequence). The CDR3 has 16 residues. The V gene lost 2 bases and the J gene lost 0 bases, with 13 bases spanning the gap.

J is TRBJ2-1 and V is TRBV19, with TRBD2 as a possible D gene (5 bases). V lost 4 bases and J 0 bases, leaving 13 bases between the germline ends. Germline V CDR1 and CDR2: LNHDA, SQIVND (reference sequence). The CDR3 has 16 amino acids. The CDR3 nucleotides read TGTGCCAGTAGTAAGGGAGCGGATAGCTCCTACAATGAGCAGTTCTTC. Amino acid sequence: CASSKGADSSYNEQFF.

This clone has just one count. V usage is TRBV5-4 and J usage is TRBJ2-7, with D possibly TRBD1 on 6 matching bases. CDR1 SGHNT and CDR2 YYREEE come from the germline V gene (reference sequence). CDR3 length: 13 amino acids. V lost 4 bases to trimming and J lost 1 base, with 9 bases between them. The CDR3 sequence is CASSPQGSYEQYF. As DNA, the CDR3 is TGTGCCAGCAGCCCACAGGGTTCCTACGAGCAGTACTTC.

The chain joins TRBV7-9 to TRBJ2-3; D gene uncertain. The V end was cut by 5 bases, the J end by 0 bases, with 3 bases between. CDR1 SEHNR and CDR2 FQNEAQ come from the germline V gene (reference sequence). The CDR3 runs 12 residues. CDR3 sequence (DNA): TGTGCCAGCAGCCCGAGCACAGATACGCAGTATTTT. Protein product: CASSPSTDTQYF.

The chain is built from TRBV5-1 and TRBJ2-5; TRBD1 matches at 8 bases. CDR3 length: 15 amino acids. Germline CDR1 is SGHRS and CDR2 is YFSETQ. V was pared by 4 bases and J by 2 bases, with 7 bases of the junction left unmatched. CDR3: CASSPRTGIQETQYF. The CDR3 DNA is TGCGCCAGCAGCCCCAGGACAGGGATACAAGAGACCCAGTACTTC.

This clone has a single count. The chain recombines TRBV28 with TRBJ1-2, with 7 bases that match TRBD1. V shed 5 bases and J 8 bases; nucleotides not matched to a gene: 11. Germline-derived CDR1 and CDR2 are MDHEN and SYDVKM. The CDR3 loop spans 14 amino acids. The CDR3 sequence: CASSPGQRTKGYTF. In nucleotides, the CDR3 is TGTGCCAGCAGTCCGGGACAGAGGACGAAAGGCTACACCTTC.

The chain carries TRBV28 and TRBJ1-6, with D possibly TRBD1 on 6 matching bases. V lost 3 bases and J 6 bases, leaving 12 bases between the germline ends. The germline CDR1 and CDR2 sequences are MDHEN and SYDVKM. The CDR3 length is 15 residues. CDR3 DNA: TGTGCCAGCAGTTTGGCAGGGGAGACTAATTCACCCCTCCACTTT. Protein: CASSLAGETNSPLHF.

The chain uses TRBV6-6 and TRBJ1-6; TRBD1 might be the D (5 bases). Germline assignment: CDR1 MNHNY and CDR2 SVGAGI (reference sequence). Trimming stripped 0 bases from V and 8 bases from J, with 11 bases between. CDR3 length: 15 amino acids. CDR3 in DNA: TGTGCCAGCAGTTACTCGGGGGGGGAGTATTCACCCCTCCACTTT. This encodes CASSYSGGEYSPLHF.

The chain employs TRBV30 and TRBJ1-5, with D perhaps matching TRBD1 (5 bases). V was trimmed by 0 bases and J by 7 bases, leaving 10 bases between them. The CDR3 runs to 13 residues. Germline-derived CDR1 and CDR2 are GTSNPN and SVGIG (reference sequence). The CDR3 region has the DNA TGTGCCTGGAGTGTACAGGTGCAGCAGCCCCAGCATTTT. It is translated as CAWSVQVQQPQHF.

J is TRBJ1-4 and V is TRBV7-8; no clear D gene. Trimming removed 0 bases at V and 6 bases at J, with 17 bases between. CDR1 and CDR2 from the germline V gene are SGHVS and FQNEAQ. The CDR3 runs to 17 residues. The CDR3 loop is CASSLAPTLDVDEKLFF. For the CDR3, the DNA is TGTGCCAGCAGCTTAGCACCGACACTAGATGTTGATGAAAAACTGTTTTTT.

CDR3 sequence (DNA): TGTGCCAGCAGCCAAAAAGCGGGGAACACAGATACGCAGTATTTT. It encodes CASSQKAGNTDTQYF. The chain couples TRBV5-4 to TRBJ2-3; 7 nucleotides align to TRBD2. The V gene's germline CDR1 is SGHNT and CDR2 YYREEE (reference sequence). With V trimmed by 4 bases and J by 2 bases, 7 bases remained unmatched. This CDR3 comprises 15 residues.

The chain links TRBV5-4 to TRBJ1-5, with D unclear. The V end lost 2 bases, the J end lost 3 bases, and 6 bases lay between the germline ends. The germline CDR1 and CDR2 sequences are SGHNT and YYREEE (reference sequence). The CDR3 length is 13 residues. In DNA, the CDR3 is TGTGCCAGCAGCTTTTTGTCCAATCAGCCCCAGCATTTT. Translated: CASSFLSNQPQHF. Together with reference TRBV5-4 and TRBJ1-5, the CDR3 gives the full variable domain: ETGVTQSPTHLIKTRGQQVTLRCSSQSGHNTVSWYQQALGQGPQFIFQYYREEENGRGNFPPRFSGLQFPNYSSELNVNALELDDSALYLCASSFLSNQPQHFGDGTRLSIL.

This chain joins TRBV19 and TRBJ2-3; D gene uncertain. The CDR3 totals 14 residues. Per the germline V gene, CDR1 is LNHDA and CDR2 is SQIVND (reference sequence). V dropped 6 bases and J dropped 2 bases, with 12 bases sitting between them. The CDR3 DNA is TGTGCCAGTAGATCTCAACGAAACACAGATACGCAGTATTTT. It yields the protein CASRSQRNTDTQYF.

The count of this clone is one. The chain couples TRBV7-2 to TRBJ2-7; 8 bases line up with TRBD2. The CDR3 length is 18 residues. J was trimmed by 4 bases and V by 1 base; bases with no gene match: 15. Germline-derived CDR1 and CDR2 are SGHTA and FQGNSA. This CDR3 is CASSLVGVAGFQGYEQYF. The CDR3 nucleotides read TGTGCCAGCAGCTTAGTTGGGGTAGCGGGATTTCAGGGGTACGAGCAGTACTTC.

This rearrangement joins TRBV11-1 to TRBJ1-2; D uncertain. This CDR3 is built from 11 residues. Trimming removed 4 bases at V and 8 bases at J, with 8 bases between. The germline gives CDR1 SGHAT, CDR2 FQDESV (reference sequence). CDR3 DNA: TGTGCCAGCAGCTACGAGGAAGGCTACACCTTC. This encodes CASSYEEGYTF.

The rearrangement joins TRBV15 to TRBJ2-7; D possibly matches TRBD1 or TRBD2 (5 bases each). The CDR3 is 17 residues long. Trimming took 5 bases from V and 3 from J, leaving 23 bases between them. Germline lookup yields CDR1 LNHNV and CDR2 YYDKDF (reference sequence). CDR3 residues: CATSATWDHRSRYEQYF. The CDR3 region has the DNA TGTGCCACCAGCGCTACTTGGGACCACCGCTCTCGCTACGAGCAGTACTTC.

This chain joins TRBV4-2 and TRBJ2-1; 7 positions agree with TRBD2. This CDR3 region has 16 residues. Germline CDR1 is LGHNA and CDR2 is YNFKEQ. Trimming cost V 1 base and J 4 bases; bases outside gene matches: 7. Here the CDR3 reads CASSQVGSGSYNEQFF. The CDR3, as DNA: TGTGCCAGCAGCCAAGTTGGTAGCGGGTCATACAATGAGCAGTTCTTC.

CDR3 loop: CASSLTTGTQETQYF. The CDR3 coding sequence is TGCGCCAGCAGCTTGACGACCGGGACCCAAGAGACCCAGTACTTC. This rearrangement joins TRBV5-1 to TRBJ2-5; either TRBD1 or TRBD2 may supply D (5 bases each). Germline-derived CDR1 and CDR2 are SGHRS and YFSETQ. The CDR3 loop spans 15 amino acids. Trimming left V 1 base short and J 1 base short, with 11 bases between. The full variable domain, its missing parts supplied by reference TRBV5-1 and TRBJ2-5, is KAGVTQTPRYLIKTRGQQVTLSCSPISGHRSVSWYQQTPGQGLQFLFEYFSETQRNKGNFPGRFSGRQFSNSRSEMNVSTLELGDSALYLCASSLTTGTQETQYFGPGTRLLVL.

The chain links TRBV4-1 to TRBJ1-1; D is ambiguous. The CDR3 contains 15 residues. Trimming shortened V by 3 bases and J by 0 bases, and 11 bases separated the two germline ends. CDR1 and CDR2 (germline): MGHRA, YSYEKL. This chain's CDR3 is CASSQKDGLNTEAFF. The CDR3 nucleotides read TGCGCCAGCAGCCAGAAAGACGGACTGAACACTGAAGCTTTCTTT.

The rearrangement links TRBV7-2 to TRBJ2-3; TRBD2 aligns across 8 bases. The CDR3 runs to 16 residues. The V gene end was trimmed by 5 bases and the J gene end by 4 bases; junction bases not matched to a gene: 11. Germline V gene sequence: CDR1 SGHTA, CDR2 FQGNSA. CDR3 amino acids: CASSPTGTRGSDTQYF. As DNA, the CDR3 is TGTGCCAGCAGCCCCACCGGGACTAGAGGGTCAGATACGCAGTATTTT.

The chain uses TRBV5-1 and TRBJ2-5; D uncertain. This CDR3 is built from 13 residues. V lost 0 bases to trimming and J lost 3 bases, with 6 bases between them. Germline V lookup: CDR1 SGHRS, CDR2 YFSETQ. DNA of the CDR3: TGCGCCAGCAGCTTGGGACCGAAAGAGACCCAGTACTTC. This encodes CASSLGPKETQYF. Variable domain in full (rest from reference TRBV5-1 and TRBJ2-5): KAGVTQTPRYLIKTRGQQVTLSCSPISGHRSVSWYQQTPGQGLQFLFEYFSETQRNKGNFPGRFSGRQFSNSRSEMNVSTLELGDSALYLCASSLGPKETQYFGPGTRLLVL.

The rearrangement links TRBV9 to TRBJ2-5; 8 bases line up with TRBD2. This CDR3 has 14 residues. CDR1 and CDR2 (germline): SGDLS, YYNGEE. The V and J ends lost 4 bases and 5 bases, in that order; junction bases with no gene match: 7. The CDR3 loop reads CASSPQRGLETQYF. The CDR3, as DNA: TGTGCCAGCAGCCCCCAGCGGGGGCTCGAGACCCAGTACTTC.

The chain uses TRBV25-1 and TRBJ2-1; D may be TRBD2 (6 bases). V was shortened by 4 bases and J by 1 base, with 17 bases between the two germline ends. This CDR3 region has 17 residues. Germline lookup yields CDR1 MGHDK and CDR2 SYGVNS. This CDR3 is CASSVSSLAPSYNEQFF. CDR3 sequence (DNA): TGTGCCAGCAGTGTAAGTTCACTAGCCCCTTCCTACAATGAGCAGTTCTTC.

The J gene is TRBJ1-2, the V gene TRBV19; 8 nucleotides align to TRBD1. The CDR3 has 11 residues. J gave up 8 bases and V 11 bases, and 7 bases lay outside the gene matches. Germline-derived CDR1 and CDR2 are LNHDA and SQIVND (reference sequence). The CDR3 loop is CAVQGAGGYTF. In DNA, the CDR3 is TGTGCCGTGCAGGGGGCTGGCGGCTACACCTTC.